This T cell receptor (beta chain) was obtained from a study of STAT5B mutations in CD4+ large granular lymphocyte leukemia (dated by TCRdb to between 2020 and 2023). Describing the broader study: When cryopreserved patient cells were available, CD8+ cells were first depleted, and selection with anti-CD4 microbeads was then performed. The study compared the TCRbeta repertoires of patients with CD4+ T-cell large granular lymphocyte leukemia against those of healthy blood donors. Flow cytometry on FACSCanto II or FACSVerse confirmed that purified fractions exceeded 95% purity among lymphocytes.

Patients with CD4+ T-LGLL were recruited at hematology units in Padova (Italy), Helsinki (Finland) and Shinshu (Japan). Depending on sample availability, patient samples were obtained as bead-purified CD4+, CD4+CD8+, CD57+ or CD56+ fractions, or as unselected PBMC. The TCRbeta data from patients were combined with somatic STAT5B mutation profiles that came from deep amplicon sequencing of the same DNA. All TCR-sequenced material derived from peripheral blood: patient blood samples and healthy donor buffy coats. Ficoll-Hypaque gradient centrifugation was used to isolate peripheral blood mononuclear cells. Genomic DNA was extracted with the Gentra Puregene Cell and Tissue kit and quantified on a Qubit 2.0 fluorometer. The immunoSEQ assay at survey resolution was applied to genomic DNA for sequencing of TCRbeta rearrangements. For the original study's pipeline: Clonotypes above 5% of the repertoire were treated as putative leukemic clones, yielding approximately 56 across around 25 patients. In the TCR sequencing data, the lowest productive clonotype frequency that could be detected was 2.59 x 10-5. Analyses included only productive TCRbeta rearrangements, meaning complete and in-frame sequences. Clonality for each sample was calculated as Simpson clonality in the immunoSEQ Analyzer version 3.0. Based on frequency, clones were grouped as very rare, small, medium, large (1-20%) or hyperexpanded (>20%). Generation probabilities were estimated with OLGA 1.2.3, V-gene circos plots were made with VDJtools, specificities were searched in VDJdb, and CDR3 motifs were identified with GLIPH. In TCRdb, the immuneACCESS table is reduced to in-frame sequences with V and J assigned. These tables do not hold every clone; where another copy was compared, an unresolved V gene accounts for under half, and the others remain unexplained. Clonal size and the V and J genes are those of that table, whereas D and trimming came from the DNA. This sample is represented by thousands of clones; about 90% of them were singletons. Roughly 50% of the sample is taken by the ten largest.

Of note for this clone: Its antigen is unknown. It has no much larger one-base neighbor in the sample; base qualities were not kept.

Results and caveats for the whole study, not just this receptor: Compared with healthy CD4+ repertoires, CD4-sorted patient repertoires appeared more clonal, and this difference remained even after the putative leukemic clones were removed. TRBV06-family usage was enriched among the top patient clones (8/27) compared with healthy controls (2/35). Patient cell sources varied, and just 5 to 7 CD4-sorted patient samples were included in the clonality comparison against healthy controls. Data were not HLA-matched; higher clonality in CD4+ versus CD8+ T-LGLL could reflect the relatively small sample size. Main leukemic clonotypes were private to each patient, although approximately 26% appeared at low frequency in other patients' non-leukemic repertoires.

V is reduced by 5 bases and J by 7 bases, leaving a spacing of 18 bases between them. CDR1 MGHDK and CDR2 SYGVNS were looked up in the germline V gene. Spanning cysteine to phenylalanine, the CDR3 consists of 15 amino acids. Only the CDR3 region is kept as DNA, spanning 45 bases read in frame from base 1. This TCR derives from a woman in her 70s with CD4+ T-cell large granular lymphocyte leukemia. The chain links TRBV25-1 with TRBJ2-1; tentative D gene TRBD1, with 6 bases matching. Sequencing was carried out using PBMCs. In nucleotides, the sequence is TGTGCCAGCAGTCCCCGGGGTGGGGGCTTTAATGAGCAGTTCTTC. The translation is CASSPRGGGFNEQFF.